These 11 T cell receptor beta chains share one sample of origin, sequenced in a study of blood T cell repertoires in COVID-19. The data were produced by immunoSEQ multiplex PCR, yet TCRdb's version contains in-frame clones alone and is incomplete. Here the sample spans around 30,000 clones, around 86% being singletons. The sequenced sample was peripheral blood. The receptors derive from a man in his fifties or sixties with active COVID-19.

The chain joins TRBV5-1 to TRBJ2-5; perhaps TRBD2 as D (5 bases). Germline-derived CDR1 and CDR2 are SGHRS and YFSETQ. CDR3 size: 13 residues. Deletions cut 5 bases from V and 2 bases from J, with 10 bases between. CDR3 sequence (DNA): TGCGCCAGCAGGGACTGGGAACAAGAGACCCAGTACTTC. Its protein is CASRDWEQETQYF.

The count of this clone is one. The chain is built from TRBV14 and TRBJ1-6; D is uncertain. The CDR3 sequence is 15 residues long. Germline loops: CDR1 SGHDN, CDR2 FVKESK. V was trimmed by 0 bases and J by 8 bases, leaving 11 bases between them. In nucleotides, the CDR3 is TGTGCCAGCAGCCAAGATCCCTCTCAGTATTCACCCCTCCACTTT. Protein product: CASSQDPSQYSPLHF. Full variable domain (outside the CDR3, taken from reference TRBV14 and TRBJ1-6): EAGVTQFPSHSVIEKGQTVTLRCDPISGHDNLYWYRRVMGKEIKFLLHFVKESKQDESGMPNNRFLAERTGGTYSTLKVQPAELEDSGVYFCASSQDPSQYSPLHFGNGTRLTVT.

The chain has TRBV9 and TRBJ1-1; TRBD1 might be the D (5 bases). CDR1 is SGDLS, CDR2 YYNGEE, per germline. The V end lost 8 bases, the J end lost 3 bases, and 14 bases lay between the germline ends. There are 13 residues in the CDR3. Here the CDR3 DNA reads TGTGCCAGTCCCGAAGGGGATCACACTGAAGCTTTCTTT. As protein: CASPEGDHTEAFF.

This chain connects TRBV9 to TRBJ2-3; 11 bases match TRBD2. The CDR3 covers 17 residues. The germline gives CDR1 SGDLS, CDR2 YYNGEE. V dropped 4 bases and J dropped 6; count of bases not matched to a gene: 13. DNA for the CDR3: TGTGCCAGCAGCCCGCGGTCCGGGACTAGCGGTCTGGATACGCAGTATTTT. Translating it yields CASSPRSGTSGLDTQYF.

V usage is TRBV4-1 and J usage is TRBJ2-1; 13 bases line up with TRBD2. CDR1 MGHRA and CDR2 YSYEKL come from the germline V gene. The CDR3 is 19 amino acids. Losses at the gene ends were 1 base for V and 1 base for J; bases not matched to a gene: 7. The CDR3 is CASSQAATSGRGSYNEQFF. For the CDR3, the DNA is TGCGCCAGCAGCCAAGCAGCAACTAGCGGGAGGGGGTCCTACAATGAGCAGTTCTTC.

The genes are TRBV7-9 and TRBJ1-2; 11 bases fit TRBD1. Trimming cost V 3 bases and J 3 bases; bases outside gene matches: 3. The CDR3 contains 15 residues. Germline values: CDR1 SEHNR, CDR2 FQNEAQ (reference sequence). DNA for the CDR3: TGTGCCAGCAGCTTCGGGACAGGGGGGGACTATGGCTACACCTTC. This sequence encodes CASSFGTGGDYGYTF.

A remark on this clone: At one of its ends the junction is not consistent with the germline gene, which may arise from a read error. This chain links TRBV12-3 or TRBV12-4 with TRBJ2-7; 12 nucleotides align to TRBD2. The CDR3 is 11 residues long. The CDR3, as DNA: TGTGCCAGCAGCACTAGCGGGGGGCCACGATTC. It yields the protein CASSTSGGPRF.

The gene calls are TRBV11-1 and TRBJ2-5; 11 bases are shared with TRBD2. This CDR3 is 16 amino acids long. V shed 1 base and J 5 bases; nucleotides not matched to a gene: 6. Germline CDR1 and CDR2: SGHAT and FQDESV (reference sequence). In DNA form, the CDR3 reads TGTGCCAGCAGCTTAGTCCTAGCGGGGGGAGGGGAGACCCAGTACTTC. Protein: CASSLVLAGGGETQYF.

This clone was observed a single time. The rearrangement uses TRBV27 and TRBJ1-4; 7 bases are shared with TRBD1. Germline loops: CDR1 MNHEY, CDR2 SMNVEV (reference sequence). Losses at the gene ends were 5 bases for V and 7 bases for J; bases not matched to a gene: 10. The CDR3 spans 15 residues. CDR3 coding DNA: TGTGCCAGCAGTCCCGAGGAGGGGGCCCCTGAAAAACTGTTTTTT. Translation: CASSPEEGAPEKLFF.

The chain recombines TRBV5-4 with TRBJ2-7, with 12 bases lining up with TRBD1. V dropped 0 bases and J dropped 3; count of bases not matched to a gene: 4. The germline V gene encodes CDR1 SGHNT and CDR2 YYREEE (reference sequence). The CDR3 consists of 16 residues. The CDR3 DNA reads TGTGCCAGCAGCTTGGGGGGGACAGGGGGCTTCTACGAGCAGTACTTC. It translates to CASSLGGTGGFYEQYF.

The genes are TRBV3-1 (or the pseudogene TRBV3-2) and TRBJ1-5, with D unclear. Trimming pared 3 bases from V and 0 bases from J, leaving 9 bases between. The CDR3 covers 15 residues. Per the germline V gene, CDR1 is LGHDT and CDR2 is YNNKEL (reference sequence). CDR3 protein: CASSHQLYSNQPQHF. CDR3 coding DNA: TGTGCCAGCAGCCATCAGTTGTATAGCAATCAGCCCCAGCATTTT.